These 16 T cell receptor beta chains were all obtained from the same sample, sequenced in a study of shared clonotypes between healthy human individuals. Here immunoSEQ multiplex PCR was the method, and the copy in TCRdb shows in-frame clones only, minus some. The sample records 400,000 to 500,000 clones, roughly 85% being singletons. The sequencing sample was made of PBMCs. The source is a woman aged 40 to 50 in good health. Some clones in this sample may be carry-over from other donors' samples.

The chain employs TRBV5-1 and TRBJ1-4, with TRBD1 matching over 8 bases. Looked up from germline, CDR1 is SGHRS and CDR2 is YFSETQ. The CDR3 runs to 14 residues. V shed 4 bases, J shed 7 bases, and the junction held 6 bases outside the gene matches. The chain's CDR3 is CASSIRTGIEKLFF. The CDR3 nucleotides are TGCGCCAGCAGCATTCGGACAGGGATTGAAAAACTGTTTTTT. Full variable domain (remainder filled in from reference TRBV5-1 and TRBJ1-4): KAGVTQTPRYLIKTRGQQVTLSCSPISGHRSVSWYQQTPGQGLQFLFEYFSETQRNKGNFPGRFSGRQFSNSRSEMNVSTLELGDSALYLCASSIRTGIEKLFFGSGTQLSVL.

Notes on this clone: This probably arose from a read error, given a far larger clone one base away. The chain joins TRBV30 to TRBJ1-1; TRBD1 agrees at 7 bases. Germline CDR1 GTSNPN, CDR2 SVGIG (reference sequence). This CDR3 contains 11 residues. V was pared by 5 bases and J by 8 bases, with 5 bases of the junction left unmatched. CDR3 sequence reads: CAWGADREAFF. DNA for the CDR3: TGTGCCTGGGGTGCGGACAGGGAAGCTTTCTTT.

This clone was seen a single time. The V call is TRBV18, the J call TRBJ2-7; D may be TRBD1 (7 bases). The ends were cut back, 2 bases at V and 3 bases at J, with 23 bases in the middle. Germline lookup yields CDR1 KGHSH and CDR2 LQKENI. This CDR3 has 18 amino acids. Here the CDR3 DNA reads TGTGCCAGCTCACCAAGGGGGCGGGCGGGGACCGCCGACTACGAGCAGTACTTC. Protein: CASSPRGRAGTADYEQYF.

The sample holds many counts of this clone. The CDR3 is CASSDRADTYEQYF. Here the CDR3 DNA reads TGTGCCAGCAGTGACCGGGCGGACACCTACGAGCAGTACTTC. The chain has TRBV2 and TRBJ2-7, with TRBD1 as a possible D gene (5 bases). Germline V CDR1 and CDR2: SNHLY, FYNNEI. This CDR3 spans 14 amino acids. Trimming cost V 3 bases and J 2 bases, with 11 bases left between them.

The chain recombines TRBV29-1 with TRBJ1-2, with 7 bases that match TRBD1. CDR3 length: 13 residues. Germline lookup yields CDR1 SQVTM and CDR2 ANQGSEA. Trimming removed 7 bases from V and 3 bases from J; junction bases left unmatched: 8. CDR3 sequence reads: CSADDRADYGYTF. The CDR3 nucleotides read TGCAGCGCCGACGACAGGGCCGACTATGGCTACACCTTC.

CDR3 sequence reads: CAWSVRGASGLQETQYF. In DNA, the CDR3 is TGTGCCTGGAGTGTACGGGGGGCTAGCGGATTACAAGAGACCCAGTACTTC. V is TRBV30 and J is TRBJ2-5; D is possibly TRBD2 (7 bases). Trimming took 0 bases from V and 2 from J, leaving 19 bases between them. Per germline, CDR1 GTSNPN and CDR2 SVGIG (reference sequence). The CDR3 is made up of 17 amino acids.

The V and J genes are TRBV11-3 and TRBJ2-5; maybe TRBD2 (6 bases). Germline values: CDR1 SGHNT, CDR2 YENEEA. V was cut by 3 bases and J by 3 bases, with 8 bases left in between. The CDR3 length is 13 residues. The CDR3: CASSLAGKETQYF. Here the CDR3 DNA reads TGTGCCAGCAGCTTGGCGGGGAAAGAGACCCAGTACTTC.

The chain recombines TRBV7-3 with TRBJ1-2; D is undetermined. The CDR3 spans 14 residues. Per the germline V gene, CDR1 is SGHTA and CDR2 is FQGTGA. The V and J ends lost 2 bases and 1 base respectively, with 8 bases between them. CDR3 coding DNA: TGTGCCAGCAGCTTATCGGCGGGTAACTATGGCTACACCTTC. As protein: CASSLSAGNYGYTF.

The V and J genes are TRBV15 and TRBJ2-5; D call uncertain. The V gene lost 4 bases and the J gene lost 5 bases, with 8 bases spanning the gap. The length of the CDR3 is 12 residues. Germline V gene sequence: CDR1 LNHNV, CDR2 YYDKDF (reference sequence). The CDR3 here is CATSKRAETQYF. The DNA for the CDR3 is TGTGCCACCAGCAAAAGGGCCGAGACCCAGTACTTC.

At least ten counts were recorded for this clone. This chain's CDR3 is CASSQEYVTGANVLTF. As DNA, the CDR3 is TGCGCCAGCAGCCAAGAATACGTTACTGGGGCCAACGTCCTGACTTTC. V is TRBV4-3 and J is TRBJ2-6; D call uncertain. The germline V gene has CDR1 LGHNA and CDR2 YSLEER. There are 16 residues in the CDR3. Trimming shortened V by 0 bases and J by 2 bases, and 8 bases separated the two germline ends.

This chain links TRBV10-3 with TRBJ2-1; TRBD2 matches at 11 bases. V lost 7 bases, J lost 8 bases, and 10 bases stayed unmatched. This CDR3 region has 15 residues. CDR1 ENHRY and CDR2 SYGVKD come from the germline V gene. The CDR3 loop reads CAITDQTSGSDEQFF. The DNA for the CDR3 is TGTGCCATCACCGACCAAACTAGCGGGAGCGATGAGCAGTTCTTC.

The CDR3 protein is CASSLAGNQGSDTQYF. The CDR3 coding sequence is TGTGCCAGCAGCTTAGCCGGGAACCAAGGTTCAGATACGCAGTATTTT. The chain has TRBV4-2 and TRBJ2-3, with D perhaps matching TRBD2 (5 bases). The ends were cut back, 5 bases at V and 4 bases at J, with 19 bases in the middle. Germline V CDR1 and CDR2: LGHNA, YNFKEQ. The CDR3 has 16 residues.

V gene TRBV7-9 combines with J gene TRBJ2-1, with D unresolved. The ends were cut back, 1 base at V and 8 bases at J, with 9 bases in the middle. CDR1 is SEHNR, CDR2 FQNEAQ, per germline (reference sequence). This CDR3 is 13 amino acids long. DNA for the CDR3: TGTGCCAGCAGCTTAGGGATGAGGTATGAGCAGTTCTTC. Its protein product is CASSLGMRYEQFF.

This clone was picked up a small number of times. This chain joins TRBV7-3 and TRBJ2-3, with TRBD2 matching 7 bases. V lost 2 bases, J lost 2 bases, and 1 base stayed unmatched. The CDR3 is made up of 14 amino acids. Germline values: CDR1 SGHTA, CDR2 FQGTGA. Here the CDR3 reads CASSLAGATDTQYF. CDR3 in DNA: TGTGCCAGCAGCTTAGCGGGAGCCACAGATACGCAGTATTTT.

The rearrangement joins TRBV10-1 to TRBJ1-2; D is perhaps TRBD1 (6 bases). V lost 0 bases to trimming and J lost 5 bases, with 19 bases between them. The CDR3 loop spans 17 amino acids. CDR1 WNHNN and CDR2 SYGVQD come from the germline V gene (reference sequence). The CDR3 sequence is CASSESTVIGGAYGYTF. CDR3 coding DNA: TGCGCCAGCAGTGAGTCGACGGTAATCGGGGGCGCATATGGCTACACCTTC.

The chain combines TRBV6-6 with TRBJ1-2; D remains unclear. Germline V gene sequence: CDR1 MNHNY, CDR2 SVGAGI (reference sequence). The CDR3 consists of 10 residues. Trimming cost V 10 bases and J 5 bases, with 8 bases left between them. The CDR3 nucleotides are TGTGCCATATCGGGGTATGGCTACACCTTC. This encodes CAISGYGYTF.